A single TCR beta chain is shown here with its context. The CDR3 extends over 17 amino acids. V shed 4 bases, J shed 4 bases, and the junction held 7 bases outside the gene matches. CDR1 and CDR2 from the germline V gene are LGHNA and YNFKEQ. This sample is drawn from a study of blood T cell repertoires in COVID-19. Study information: Collection of acute and convalescent COVID-19 samples took place in the United States, Italy and Spain. PBMCs, B-cell-depleted T cells, or T cells provided the cDNA or gDNA that made up the material.

Seattle cases were enrolled at active infection and followed longitudinally. In the study's own analysis: Reference gene primer amplification yielded estimated nucleated cell counts. Assay: immunoSEQ multiplex PCR; the TCRdb copy retains only in-frame clones and omits some. V and J calls and clone size are as listed in that table; D and trimming were resolved from the DNA. The table shows 250,000 to 350,000 clones, with 85% to 90% occurring only once. The chain has TRBV4-2 and TRBJ2-1; 13 bases align to TRBD2. The clonotype was recovered from a woman between 25 and 40 years old with COVID-19, enrolled during active disease. The sequenced sample was peripheral blood. CDR3 DNA: TGTGCCAGCAGCCGCGGGACTAGCGGGACGGGGTACAATGAGCAGTTCTTC. It is translated as CASSRGTSGTGYNEQFF.